Each of the 11 T cell receptor beta chains below was sequenced from the same sample in a study of T cells after yellow fever vaccination. TCRdb analysed the 5' RACE reads with MiXCR anew, one entry per CDR3 protein. The data contain a few hundred thousand distinct CDR3 sequences, around 3.9% of them seen just once; the ten biggest clones take up 20% to 30%. The specimen was PBMCs, collected 5 days after the yellow fever booster vaccination. Every receptor here comes from a man aged 18 to 35 who received the YFV17D yellow fever vaccine.

This clonotype was counted between two and nine times. The chain has TRBV9 and TRBJ1-2; 11 bases map to TRBD1. CDR3 length: 16 amino acids. Trimming took 4 bases from V and 4 from J; bases not matched to a gene: 9. Per germline, CDR1 SGDLS and CDR2 YYNGEE. This chain's CDR3 is CASSPRTGGAGYGYTF. The CDR3, as DNA: TGTGCCAGCAGCCCCCGGACAGGGGGCGCCGGCTATGGCTACACCTTC.

This clonotype has only a few counts. V is TRBV5-1 and J is TRBJ2-6; possible D gene TRBD2, 6 bases. Trimming left V 7 bases short and J 0 bases short, with 8 bases between. The CDR3 contains 14 residues. Germline V gives CDR1 SGHRS, CDR2 YFSETQ. Here the CDR3 reads CASGGSSGANVLTF. The CDR3 coding sequence is TGCGCCAGCGGGGGGAGCTCTGGGGCCAACGTCCTGACTTTC.

This clonotype was seen a handful of times. The chain couples TRBV7-6 to TRBJ1-5; 10 nucleotides match TRBD1. V shed 4 bases and J 6 bases; nucleotides not matched to a gene: 12. CDR3 length: 17 residues. Germline CDR1 reads SGHVS; CDR2 reads FNYEAQ. CDR3 in DNA: TGTGCCAGCAGCTGGGGGACAGGGGAGAGGGATCCTCAGCCCCAGCATTTT. Translated, it gives CASSWGTGERDPQPQHF.

This clonotype was recorded at least ten times. V gene TRBV7-2 combines with J gene TRBJ1-1; 8 positions agree with TRBD1. The CDR3 has 14 residues. Germline CDR1 is SGHTA and CDR2 is FQGNSA. V dropped 4 bases and J dropped 1; count of bases not matched to a gene: 2. Here the CDR3 reads CASSSTGGNTEAFF. DNA of the CDR3: TGTGCCAGCAGCTCAACAGGGGGGAACACTGAAGCTTTCTTT.

In its sample, this clonotype was seen a few times. This chain links TRBV2 with TRBJ1-2, with 7 bases matching TRBD1. This CDR3 has 14 residues. V shed 6 bases, J shed 5 bases, and the junction held 9 bases outside the gene matches. Germline-derived CDR1 and CDR2 are SNHLY and FYNNEI. The CDR3 reads CASRETGFRYGYTF. Written as DNA, the CDR3 is TGTGCCAGCAGAGAGACAGGGTTTCGGTATGGCTACACCTTC.

This clonotype was counted a few times. This chain connects TRBV5-1 to TRBJ1-5, with 10 bases aligning to TRBD1. V lost 3 bases to trimming and J lost 4 bases; unmatched junction nucleotides: 4. The CDR3 has 15 amino acids. Germline-derived CDR1 and CDR2 are SGHRS and YFSETQ. Here the CDR3 DNA reads TGCGCCAGCAGCTCCGGGACAGGGGTAAATCAGCCCCAGCATTTT. It translates to CASSSGTGVNQPQHF.

V usage is TRBV9 and J usage is TRBJ2-5, with TRBD2 as a possible D gene (7 bases). The CDR3 is made up of 14 amino acids. The V gene lost 4 bases and the J gene lost 7 bases, with 17 bases spanning the gap. CDR1 and CDR2 (germline): SGDLS, YYNGEE. The CDR3 loop is CASSPLLRGGTQYF. CDR3 DNA: TGTGCCAGCAGCCCCCTCCTAAGGGGGGGGACCCAGTACTTC.

This clonotype was found a few times. The chain carries TRBV19 and TRBJ1-5; 7 nucleotides match TRBD1. Germline V gives CDR1 LNHDA, CDR2 SQIVND (reference sequence). With V trimmed by 5 bases and J by 3 bases, 7 bases remained unmatched. CDR3 size: 15 residues. This CDR3 reads CASSWSTGPNQPQHF. The CDR3 DNA reads TGTGCCAGTAGTTGGTCGACAGGGCCCAATCAGCCCCAGCATTTT.

Comments on this clonotype: One end of the junction is discordant with germline, which a read error may explain. The chain employs TRBV5-1 and TRBJ2-5, with D perhaps TRBD1 (6 bases). The CDR3 length is 14 residues. Germline CDR1 and CDR2: SGHRS and YFSETQ. CDR3 DNA sequence: TGCGCCAGCGGCTTAATGGACAGTCAAGAGACCCAGTACTTC. Amino acid sequence: CASGLMDSQETQYF.

The V call is TRBV28, the J call TRBJ2-3; TRBD1 matches 8 bases. Germline V gene data show CDR1 as MDHEN and CDR2 as SYDVKM. V gave up 4 bases and J gave up 4 bases; unmatched junction bases: 7. This CDR3 is 15 amino acids long. The CDR3 DNA reads as TGTGCCAGCAGTTCTCAGGGGGCCGGCCCAGATACGCAGTATTTT. This sequence encodes CASSSQGAGPDTQYF.

A few counts support this clonotype. The chain links TRBV9 to TRBJ1-2; D is perhaps TRBD1 (6 bases). Germline V CDR1 and CDR2: SGDLS, YYNGEE. Trimming pared 10 bases from V and 0 bases from J, leaving 13 bases between. This CDR3 contains 13 residues. Written as DNA, the CDR3 is TGTGCCTCCGCAGGACAGACTAACTATGGCTACACCTTC. Amino acids: CASAGQTNYGYTF.